This T cell receptor (beta chain) was profiled in a study of CXCR3-negative and CXCR3-positive naive CD8 T cells. Study-level findings and limits: Comparison of naive subsets found surface CD5 to be comparable, and TCR strength was inferred on the basis of TRB CDR3 properties. Relative to CXCR3-negative naive cells, CXCR3-positive naive cells had more hydrophobic TRB CDR3s.

Within the CD8+ T cell compartment, naive cells were CD45RO-CCR7+CD27+CD95-. The CDR3 is 15 residues long. Per the germline V gene, CDR1 is SEHNR and CDR2 is FQNEAQ (reference sequence). With UMI labels, 5' RACE was used to prepare the TRB cDNA libraries. TCRdb re-analyzed the 5' RACE reads; it lists each CDR3 protein once, without DNA. The sample yields over 150,000 distinct CDR3 sequences, of which the top ten take up 0.45% to 0.6%. In the case of this clonotype: As yet, its antigen is unknown.

The source material was naive CXCR3+ CD8+ T cells from blood. Subset in this sample: CD45RO-CCR7+CD27+CD95- naive CD8+ T cells expressing CXCR3 (TNR3+). The receptor comes from a human donor in good health. Some clones in this sample may be carry-over from other donors' samples. The rearrangement uses TRBV7-9 and TRBJ2-1. The CDR3 loop reads CASSLVLVTYNEQFF.